The 8 T cell receptor beta chains listed next were all sequenced from one sample in a study of neoadjuvant anti-PD-1 for oral cavity cancer. Assay: immunoSEQ multiplex PCR; the TCRdb copy retains only in-frame clones and omits some. The sample holds about 12,000 clones, around 69% seen once. The sample consisted of PBMCs, taken before nivolumab (anti-PD-1) treatment. These receptors were taken from a person between 40 and 85 years old with oral cavity squamous cell carcinoma.

This clone was detected only a few times. CDR3 sequence: CASSQGIRANYGYTF. CDR3 sequence (DNA): TGTGCCAGCAGCCAAGGCATCCGAGCTAACTATGGCTACACCTTC. V is TRBV14 and J is TRBJ1-2, with D unclear. The V and J ends lost 1 base and 0 bases respectively, with 9 bases between them. The CDR3 is 15 amino acids. Germline V gives CDR1 SGHDN, CDR2 FVKESK.

This chain connects TRBV11-2 to TRBJ2-7; 9 bases line up with TRBD2. V shed 4 bases, J shed 2 bases, and the junction held 12 bases outside the gene matches. Germline V gene data show CDR1 as SGHAT and CDR2 as FQNNGV. The CDR3 has 17 amino acids. The CDR3 protein is CASSSPLISGSTYEQYF. The CDR3 bases are TGTGCCAGCAGCTCCCCCTTGATTAGCGGGAGTACCTACGAGCAGTACTTC. Full variable domain (missing parts from reference TRBV11-2 and TRBJ2-7): EAGVAQSPRYKIIEKRQSVAFWCNPISGHATLYWYQQILGQGPKLLIQFQNNGVVDDSQLPKDRFSAERLKGVDSTLKIQPAKLEDSAVYLCASSSPLISGSTYEQYFGPGTRLTVT.

The chain couples TRBV10-3 to TRBJ2-7; 8 bases match TRBD2. Trimming took 10 bases from V and 0 from J; bases not matched to a gene: 8. Looked up from germline, CDR1 is ENHRY and CDR2 is SYGVKD. This CDR3 region has 14 residues. The CDR3 is CATSIAGISYEQYF. CDR3 DNA sequence: TGTGCCACCTCCATAGCGGGGATCTCCTACGAGCAGTACTTC.

The V gene is TRBV19, the J gene TRBJ1-1, with D unclear. The germline V and J ends were trimmed by 7 bases and 1 base, with 10 bases remaining between them. The V gene's germline CDR1 is LNHDA and CDR2 SQIVND (reference sequence). CDR3 length: 13 residues. As DNA, the CDR3 is TGTGCCAGTATTCAGGTGTCGAACACTGAAGCTTTCTTT. Its translation is CASIQVSNTEAFF.

This clone appeared once. The chain has TRBV28 and TRBJ1-2; the D gene is possibly TRBD1 (5 bases). CDR3 length: 13 residues. V lost 6 bases, J lost 8 bases, and 16 bases lay in between. The V gene's germline CDR1 is MDHEN and CDR2 SYDVKM. The CDR3 spells CASSLLGGGGYTF. CDR3 sequence (DNA): TGTGCCAGCAGCCTCCTGGGGGGAGGGGGCTACACCTTC.

The genes are TRBV5-1 and TRBJ2-3; TRBD1 matches at 11 bases. The CDR3 totals 16 residues. Germline loops: CDR1 SGHRS, CDR2 YFSETQ. Unmatched junction bases numbered 4, after V lost 0 bases and J lost 4 bases. The CDR3 protein is CASSLGTGGASDTQYF. The CDR3 DNA is TGCGCCAGCAGCTTGGGGACAGGGGGCGCATCAGATACGCAGTATTTT.

The V gene is TRBV5-6, the J gene TRBJ2-1, with 7 bases matching TRBD2. The CDR3 runs 17 residues. Germline V lookup: CDR1 SGHDT, CDR2 YYEEEE. The V segment lost 4 bases and the J segment 0 bases; nucleotides outside the gene matches: 10. CDR3 in DNA: TGTGCCAGCAGCGACCGGACTGCGGGGGTCTCCTACAATGAGCAGTTCTTC. This translates into CASSDRTAGVSYNEQFF. The full variable domain, rest sourced from reference TRBV5-6 and TRBJ2-1, is DAGVTQSPTHLIKTRGQQVTLRCSPKSGHDTVSWYQQALGQGPQFIFQYYEEEERQRGNFPDRFSGHQFPNYSSELNVNALLLGDSALYLCASSDRTAGVSYNEQFFGPGTRLTVL.

This chain joins TRBV12-5 and TRBJ1-1; D gene ambiguous. V dropped 0 bases and J dropped 4 bases, with 15 bases sitting between them. In germline, CDR1 is LGHNT, CDR2 FRNRAP. The CDR3 loop spans 16 amino acids. The CDR3 coding sequence is TGTGCTAGTGGTTTGGTACTGGGAGGGCTGGGCACTGAAGCTTTCTTT. Protein: CASGLVLGGLGTEAFF.